This entry describes one T cell receptor beta chain. It has no known antigen specificity. Base qualities were left out, and no much larger clone turns up one base away. The sample originates from a study of immune characteristics of hereditary and idiopathic chronic pancreatitis. Regarding the research as a whole: Local immune cells and TCRbeta repertoires in the pancreas were profiled in this study for hereditary and idiopathic chronic pancreatitis, with control organ donor pancreases used for comparison. TCRbeta sequencing covered 5 control pancreases, roughly 7 hereditary chronic pancreatitis pancreases and about 6 idiopathic chronic pancreatitis pancreases. The gDNA-based approach was chosen because it involved minimal in vitro experimental manipulation of pancreas-infiltrating T cells.

The investigation overall reported the following: Numbers of productive TCR rearrangements correlated positively with disease severity scores among over 10 chronic pancreatitis patients. Significantly increased TCRbeta repertoire diversity and reduced clonality were observed in both chronic pancreatitis groups relative to controls. Chronic pancreatitis caused by alcohol use was not included in the study. Because patient tissue could be obtained only at the time of TPIAT, differences in disease duration may have affected the immune findings. Differences in Vbeta-Jbeta gene family usage, including TRBV10, TRBV19, TRBV23 and TRBV5, were found between hereditary and idiopathic chronic pancreatitis.

To prepare the library, the immunoSEQ multiplex PCR assay was applied. The TCRbeta CDR3 region and neighboring sequences were amplified from pancreatic genomic DNA and then sequenced. The source study handled its data this way. Repertoire diversity was assessed as a mean normalized Shannon-Wiener index, together with productive clonality and counts of productive rearrangements. The nonparametric Mann-Whitney U test was used to compare repertoire metrics between controls and chronic pancreatitis. CDR3beta sequences with identical amino acid composition and length across subjects were defined as shared clonotypes. The table comes from immuneACCESS by way of TCRdb, which keeps in-frame sequences with V and J called. Part of the clones is missing from these tables; in studies checked, under half for an unresolved V gene and the rest for unknown reasons. V, J and clone size reflect that table, while D and trimming were determined from the DNA. The sample has about 6,200 clones on record, roughly 68% of them singletons. Approximately 7.4% of the sample comes from the top ten.

Chronic pancreatitis pancreas tissue was obtained from patients undergoing total pancreatectomy with islet autotransplantation (TPIAT). Included chronic pancreatitis patients had no known history of diabetes. For TCRbeta sequencing, genomic DNA was pulled straight from bulk pancreas tissue, skipping any T cell sorting. Pancreas tissues were collected consecutively from patients and organ donors at two US centers. The germline V gene gives CDR1 as MNHEY and CDR2 as SVGAGI. V and J lose 6 bases and 0 bases, and a span of 15 bases separates them. The CDR3 spans 16 residues, from the cysteine through the phenylalanine. Left in the record is the CDR3 DNA by itself, 48 bases read in frame from the first base.

Specimen: pancreas tissue with hereditary chronic pancreatitis. This receptor was taken from a human donor with chronic pancreatitis. The sequence links TRBV6-5 to TRBJ1-3; matching of 5 bases hints at TRBD1 as the D gene. The base sequence is TGTGCCAGCAGCTACCGGGGGGGGGACTCTGGAAACACCATATATTTT. It encodes CASSYRGGDSGNTIYF.